A single sample gave rise to the 17 T cell receptor beta chains below, sequenced in a study of cytomegalovirus exposure and HLA in healthy donors. The PCR used 60 Vbeta and 13 Jbeta primers. Some clones are missing from TCRdb's copy, which holds only in-frame ones; the method was immunoSEQ multiplex PCR. The sample contains 150,000 to 200,000 clones, 78% of which appear only once. Sequences were obtained from PBMCs. These receptor sequences come from a woman younger than 45 in good health and CMV-seropositive.

This chain connects TRBV7-8 to TRBJ2-7, with D possibly being TRBD2 (5 bases). Deletions cut 5 bases from V and 1 base from J, with 21 bases between. The CDR3 runs to 17 residues. CDR1 and CDR2 (germline): SGHVS, FQNEAQ. DNA of the CDR3: TGTGCCAGCAGCCCACTCGACCGACTACTCCAGTCCTACGAGCAGTACTTC. Encoded protein: CASSPLDRLLQSYEQYF.

The chain couples TRBV10-1 to TRBJ2-5; a weak D match, TRBD1 (5 bases). CDR1 and CDR2 from the germline V gene are WNHNN and SYGVQD (reference sequence). The CDR3 totals 12 residues. The V end lost 7 bases, the J end lost 1 base, and 7 bases lay between the germline ends. CDR3 nucleotide sequence: TGCGCCAGCACTGACAGCCAAGAGACCCAGTACTTC. Protein: CASTDSQETQYF.

V is TRBV7-9 and J is TRBJ2-7; D remains ambiguous. The CDR3 length is 12 residues. Between the trimmed V and J ends, which lost 1 base and 3 bases, there was a span of 4 bases. CDR1 SEHNR and CDR2 FQNEAQ come from the germline V gene (reference sequence). The CDR3 region is CASSLGSYEQYF. The DNA of the CDR3 is TGTGCCAGCAGCTTAGGCAGCTACGAGCAGTACTTC.

The V call is TRBV5-4, the J call TRBJ1-2; D might be TRBD1 (5 bases). The CDR3 runs 13 residues. Trimming removed 3 bases at V and 6 bases at J, with 12 bases between. Germline CDR1 and CDR2: SGHNT and YYREEE (reference sequence). The CDR3 DNA is TGTGCCAGCAGCTGGCCCAGGGCGAATGGCTACACCTTC. Translated: CASSWPRANGYTF.

This clone was recorded once. The CDR3 reads CASSPRTGWESPLHF. The CDR3 region has the DNA TGTGCCAGCAGCCCAAGGACAGGGTGGGAGTCACCCCTCCACTTT. The J gene is TRBJ1-6, the V gene TRBV7-2, with TRBD1 matching over 8 bases. Unmatched junction bases numbered 10, after V lost 5 bases and J lost 10 bases. The CDR3 totals 15 residues. Germline CDR1 and CDR2: SGHTA and FQGNSA.

This clone turned up a few times. This rearrangement joins TRBV4-3 to TRBJ1-1, with a weak D call TRBD1 (6 bases). Germline assignment: CDR1 LGHNA and CDR2 YSLEER. The CDR3 is made up of 14 amino acids. Trimming pared 3 bases from V and 5 bases from J, leaving 13 bases between. This CDR3 is CASSHTPGETEAFF. The CDR3 region has the DNA TGCGCCAGCAGCCACACCCCAGGGGAGACTGAAGCTTTCTTT.

The V gene is TRBV5-4, the J gene TRBJ2-3; 9 bases match TRBD1. The length of the CDR3 is 17 residues. Per germline, CDR1 SGHNT and CDR2 YYREEE (reference sequence). With 5 bases clipped from V and 1 base from J, the junction kept 11 bases outside the gene matches. The CDR3 sequence: CASRENIDRGGTDTQYF. CDR3 nucleotides: TGTGCCAGCAGGGAGAATATAGACAGGGGGGGCACAGATACGCAGTATTTT.

This chain links TRBV4-1 with TRBJ2-1; 9 nucleotides line up with TRBD2. The germline V gene encodes CDR1 MGHRA and CDR2 YSYEKL. The CDR3 consists of 15 residues. V shed 1 base, J shed 4 bases, and the junction held 2 bases outside the gene matches. CDR3 in amino acids: CASSQGLAVYNEQFF. The CDR3 DNA reads as TGCGCCAGCAGCCAAGGACTAGCGGTATACAATGAGCAGTTCTTC.

The V call is TRBV10-2, the J call TRBJ2-2; TRBD2 matches 9 bases. CDR3 size: 15 residues. Per germline, CDR1 WSHSY and CDR2 SAAADI. V dropped 5 bases and J dropped 3; count of bases not matched to a gene: 4. The CDR3 loop is CASSKREEYTGELFF. The CDR3 DNA reads as TGCGCCAGCAGTAAGCGGGAGGAGTACACCGGGGAGCTGTTTTTT.

Points on this clone: One junction end disagrees with the germline gene, perhaps due to a read error. The chain recombines TRBV28 with TRBJ1-2; perhaps TRBD1 as D (6 bases). The CDR3 covers 13 residues. Germline V gene data show CDR1 as MDHEN and CDR2 as SYDVKM. CDR3 region: CATTWGLNYGYTF. The CDR3 bases are TGTGCTACTACGTGGGGGCTTAACTATGGTTACACCTTC.

The V gene is TRBV5-4, the J gene TRBJ1-1; no clear D gene. Trimming left V 2 bases short and J 3 bases short, with 5 bases between. Germline CDR1 is SGHNT and CDR2 is YYREEE (reference sequence). CDR3 length equals 12 residues. The CDR3 protein is CASSFIDTEAFF. The CDR3 nucleotides read TGTGCCAGCAGCTTTATAGACACTGAAGCTTTCTTT.

The rearrangement joins TRBV28 to TRBJ1-5; D is possibly TRBD1 (6 bases). CDR3 length: 14 amino acids. V was shortened by 6 bases and J by 4 bases, with 13 bases between the two germline ends. CDR1 MDHEN and CDR2 SYDVKM come from the germline V gene. The CDR3 DNA reads as TGTGCCAGCAGGGGGGGGGCTCTAAATCAGCCCCAGCATTTT. Protein product: CASRGGALNQPQHF.

The V call is TRBV5-1, the J call TRBJ2-7; TRBD2 might be the D (6 bases). The CDR3 has 15 residues. Trimming cost V 0 bases and J 4 bases, with 14 bases left between them. The germline CDR1 and CDR2 sequences are SGHRS and YFSETQ. The CDR3 loop reads CASSLALPGRYEQYF. The CDR3, as DNA: TGCGCCAGCAGCTTGGCCCTCCCAGGGAGGTACGAGCAGTACTTC.

The chain combines TRBV10-3 with TRBJ2-2, with TRBD1 matching 7 bases. Germline values: CDR1 ENHRY, CDR2 SYGVKD. The CDR3 totals 13 residues. V shed 10 bases, J shed 6 bases, and the junction held 8 bases outside the gene matches. This CDR3 reads CASYRQGSGELFF. The CDR3 coding sequence is TGTGCCAGCTATAGACAGGGTTCCGGGGAGCTGTTTTTT.

The rearrangement links TRBV7-9 to TRBJ2-3; tentatively, D is TRBD1 (6 bases). Between the trimmed V and J ends, which lost 2 bases and 4 bases, there was a span of 13 bases. The CDR3 is 15 amino acids. CDR1 is SEHNR and CDR2 is FQNEAQ in the germline V gene (reference sequence). The CDR3 nucleotides are TGTGCCAGCAGCTTATCACATGGGACACCAGATACGCAGTATTTT. Translation gives CASSLSHGTPDTQYF.

The chain is built from TRBV6-1 and TRBJ1-1; D is unresolved. Trimming left V 8 bases short and J 4 bases short, with 20 bases between. There are 15 residues in the CDR3. Looked up from germline, CDR1 is MNHNS and CDR2 is SASEGT. CDR3 region: CASYVRGRKVTEAFF. In DNA, the CDR3 is TGTGCCAGCTATGTCAGAGGGCGCAAGGTCACTGAAGCTTTCTTT.

The chain employs TRBV14 and TRBJ2-7, with a tentative D call TRBD1 (6 bases). The V and J ends lost 1 base and 5 bases respectively, with 12 bases between them. Germline CDR1 SGHDN, CDR2 FVKESK. The CDR3 extends over 14 amino acids. DNA of the CDR3: TGTGCCAGCAGCCAAGTGGTACAGGGCCACGAGCAGTACTTC. It is translated as CASSQVVQGHEQYF.